This paragraph covers one T cell receptor (beta chain) sequence. Its antigen is not identified. The assay was immunoSEQ multiplex PCR, and TCRdb's table has in-frame clones only and misses some. The sample holds 140,000 to 150,000 clones, about 92% seen once. This entry is derived from a study of T cell responses to AZD1222 COVID-19 vaccine. Turning to the study itself: Second-dose timings of about 4 or about 12 weeks were pooled. Study-wide points: The repertoires were collected only after the peak T cell response.

V was pared by 7 bases and J by 5 bases, with 5 bases of the junction left unmatched. The CDR3 is 14 amino acids. The V gene's germline CDR1 is LNHDA and CDR2 SQIVND (reference sequence). The source was peripheral blood, collected on day 0 of AZD1222 vaccination. The sequence came from an adult in good health. V usage is TRBV19 and J usage is TRBJ2-1; TRBD2 agrees at 10 bases. CDR3 sequence: CASKRGGLNNEQFF. The CDR3 nucleotides are TGTGCCAGTAAGCGGGGGGGATTAAACAATGAGCAGTTCTTC. The full variable domain, with the rest looked up from reference TRBV19 and TRBJ2-1, is DGGITQSPKYLFRKEGQNVTLSCEQNLNHDAMYWYRQDPGQGLRLIYYSQIVNDFQKGDIAEGYSVSREKKESFPLTVTSAQKNPTAFYLCASKRGGLNNEQFFGPGTRLTVL.